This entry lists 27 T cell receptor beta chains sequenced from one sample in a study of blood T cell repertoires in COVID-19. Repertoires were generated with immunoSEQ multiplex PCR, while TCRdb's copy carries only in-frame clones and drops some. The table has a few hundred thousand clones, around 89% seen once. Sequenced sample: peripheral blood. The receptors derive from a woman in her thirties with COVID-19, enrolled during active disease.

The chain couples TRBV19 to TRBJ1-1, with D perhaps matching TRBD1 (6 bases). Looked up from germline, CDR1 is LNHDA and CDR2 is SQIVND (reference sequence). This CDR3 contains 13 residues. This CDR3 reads CASAGGPDTEAFF. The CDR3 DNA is TGTGCGAGTGCCGGGGGGCCGGACACTGAAGCTTTCTTT.

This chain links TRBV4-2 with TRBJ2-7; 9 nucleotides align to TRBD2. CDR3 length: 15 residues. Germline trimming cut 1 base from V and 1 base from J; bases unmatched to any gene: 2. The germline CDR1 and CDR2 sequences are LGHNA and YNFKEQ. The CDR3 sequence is CASSQGLADSYEQYF. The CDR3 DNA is TGTGCCAGCAGCCAAGGACTAGCGGATTCCTACGAGCAGTACTTC.

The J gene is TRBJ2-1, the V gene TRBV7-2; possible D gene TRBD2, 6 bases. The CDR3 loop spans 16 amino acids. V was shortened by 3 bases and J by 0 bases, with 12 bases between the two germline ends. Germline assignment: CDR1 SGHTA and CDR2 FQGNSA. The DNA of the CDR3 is TGTGCCAGCAGCTTTATGGGAGGTTCCTCCTACAATGAGCAGTTCTTC. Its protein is CASSFMGGSSYNEQFF.

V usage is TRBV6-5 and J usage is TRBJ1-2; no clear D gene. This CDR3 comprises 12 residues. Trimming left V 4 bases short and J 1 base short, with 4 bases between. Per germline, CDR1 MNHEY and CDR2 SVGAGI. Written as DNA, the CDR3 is TGTGCCAGCAGTTCCCTTAACTATGGCTACACCTTC. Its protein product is CASSSLNYGYTF.

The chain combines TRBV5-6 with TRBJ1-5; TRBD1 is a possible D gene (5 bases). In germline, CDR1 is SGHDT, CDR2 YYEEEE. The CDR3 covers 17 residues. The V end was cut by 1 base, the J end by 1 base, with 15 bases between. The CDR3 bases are TGTGCCAGCAGCTTGAGCGGGGACCCTAGGAGCAATCAGCCCCAGCATTTT. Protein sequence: CASSLSGDPRSNQPQHF. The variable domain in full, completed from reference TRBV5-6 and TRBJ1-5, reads DAGVTQSPTHLIKTRGQQVTLRCSPKSGHDTVSWYQQALGQGPQFIFQYYEEEERQRGNFPDRFSGHQFPNYSSELNVNALLLGDSALYLCASSLSGDPRSNQPQHFGDGTRLSIL.

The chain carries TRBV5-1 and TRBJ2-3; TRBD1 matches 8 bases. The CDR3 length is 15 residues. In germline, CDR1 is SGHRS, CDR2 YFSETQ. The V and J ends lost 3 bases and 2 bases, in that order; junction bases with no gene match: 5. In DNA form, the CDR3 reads TGCGCCAGCAGCTCGCCGGGACAGGACACAGATACGCAGTATTTT. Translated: CASSSPGQDTDTQYF.

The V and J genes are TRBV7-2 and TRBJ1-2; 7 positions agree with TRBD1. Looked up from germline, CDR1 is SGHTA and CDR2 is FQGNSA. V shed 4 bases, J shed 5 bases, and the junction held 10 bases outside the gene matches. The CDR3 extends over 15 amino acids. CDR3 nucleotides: TGTGCCAGCAGCTCGACCCGACAGGGTGGGTATGGCTACACCTTC. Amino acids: CASSSTRQGGYGYTF.

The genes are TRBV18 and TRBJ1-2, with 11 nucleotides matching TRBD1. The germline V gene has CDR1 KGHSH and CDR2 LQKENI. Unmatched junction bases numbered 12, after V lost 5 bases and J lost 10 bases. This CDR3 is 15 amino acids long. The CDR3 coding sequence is TGTGCCAGCTCAGAGGCGATTGGACAGGGGGCGGACTACACCTTC. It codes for CASSEAIGQGADYTF.

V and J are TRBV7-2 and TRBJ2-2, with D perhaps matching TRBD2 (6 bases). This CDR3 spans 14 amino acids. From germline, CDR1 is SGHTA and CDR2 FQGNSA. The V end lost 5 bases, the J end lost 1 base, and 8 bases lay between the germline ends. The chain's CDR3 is CASSQEGNTGELFF. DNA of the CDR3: TGTGCCAGCAGCCAGGAGGGGAACACCGGGGAGCTGTTTTTT. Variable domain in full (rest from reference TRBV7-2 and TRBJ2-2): GAGVSQSPSNKVTEKGKDVELRCDPISGHTALYWYRQSLGQGLEFLIYFQGNSAPDKSGLPSDRFSAERTGGSVSTLTIQRTQQEDSAVYLCASSQEGNTGELFFGEGSRLTVL.

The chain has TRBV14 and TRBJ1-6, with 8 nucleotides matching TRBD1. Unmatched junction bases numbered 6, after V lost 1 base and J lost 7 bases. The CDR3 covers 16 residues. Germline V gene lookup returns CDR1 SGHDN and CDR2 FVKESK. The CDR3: CASSQAGDRPNSPLHF. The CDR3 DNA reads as TGTGCCAGCAGCCAAGCAGGGGACAGGCCAAATTCACCCCTCCACTTT.

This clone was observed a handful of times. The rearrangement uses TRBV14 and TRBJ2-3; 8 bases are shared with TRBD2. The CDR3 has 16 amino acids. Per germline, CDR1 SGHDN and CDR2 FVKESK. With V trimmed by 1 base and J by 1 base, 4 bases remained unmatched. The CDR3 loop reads CASSQGRLARTDTQYF. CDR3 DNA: TGTGCCAGCAGCCAAGGCAGACTAGCGCGCACAGATACGCAGTATTTT. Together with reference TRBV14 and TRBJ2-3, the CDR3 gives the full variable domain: EAGVTQFPSHSVIEKGQTVTLRCDPISGHDNLYWYRRVMGKEIKFLLHFVKESKQDESGMPNNRFLAERTGGTYSTLKVQPAELEDSGVYFCASSQGRLARTDTQYFGPGTRLTVL.

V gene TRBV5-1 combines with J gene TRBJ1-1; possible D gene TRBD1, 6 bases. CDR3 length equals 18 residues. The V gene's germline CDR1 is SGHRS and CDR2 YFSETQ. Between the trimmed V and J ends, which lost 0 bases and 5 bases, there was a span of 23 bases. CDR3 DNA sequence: TGCGCCAGCAGCTTGGCCGGGGGGCAGTCGCCTCGATGGACTGAAGCTTTCTTT. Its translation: CASSLAGGQSPRWTEAFF.

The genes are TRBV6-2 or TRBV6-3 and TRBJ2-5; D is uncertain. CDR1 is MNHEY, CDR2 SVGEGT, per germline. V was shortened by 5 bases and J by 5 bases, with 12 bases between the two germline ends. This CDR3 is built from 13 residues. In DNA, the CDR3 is TGTGCCAGCAGTGCTGCGAAGAGGGAGACCCAGTACTTC. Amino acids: CASSAAKRETQYF.

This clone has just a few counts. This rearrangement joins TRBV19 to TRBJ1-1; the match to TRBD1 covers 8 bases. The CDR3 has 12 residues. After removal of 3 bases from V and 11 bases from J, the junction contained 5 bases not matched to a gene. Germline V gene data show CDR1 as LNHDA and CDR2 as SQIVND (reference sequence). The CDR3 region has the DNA TGTGCCAGTAGTATGGGGACAGGTCCGGCTTTCTTT. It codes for CASSMGTGPAFF.

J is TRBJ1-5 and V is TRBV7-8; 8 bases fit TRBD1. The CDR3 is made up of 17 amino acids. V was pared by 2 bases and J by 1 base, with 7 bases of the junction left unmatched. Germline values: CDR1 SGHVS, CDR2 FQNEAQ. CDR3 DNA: TGTGCCAGCAGCTTAAGAAGGACAGGGCGAAGCAATCAGCCCCAGCATTTT. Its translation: CASSLRRTGRSNQPQHF. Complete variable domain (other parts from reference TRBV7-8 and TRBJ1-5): GAGVSQSPRYKVAKRGQDVALRCDPISGHVSLFWYQQALGQGPEFLTYFQNEAQLDKSGLPSDRFFAERPEGSVSTLKIQRTQQEDSAVYLCASSLRRTGRSNQPQHFGDGTRLSIL.

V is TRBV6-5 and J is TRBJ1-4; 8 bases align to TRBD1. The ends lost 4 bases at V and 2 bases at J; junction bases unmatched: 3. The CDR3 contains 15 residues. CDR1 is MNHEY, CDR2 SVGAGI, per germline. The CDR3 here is CASSSGQGTNEKLFF. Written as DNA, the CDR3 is TGTGCCAGCAGTTCCGGACAGGGCACTAATGAAAAACTGTTTTTT.

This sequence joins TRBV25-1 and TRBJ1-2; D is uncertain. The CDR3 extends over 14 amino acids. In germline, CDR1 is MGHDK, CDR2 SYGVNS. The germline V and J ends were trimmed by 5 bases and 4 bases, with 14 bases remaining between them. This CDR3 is CASSSQATLYGYTF. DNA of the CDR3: TGTGCCAGCAGTTCCCAGGCGACCCTCTATGGCTACACCTTC.

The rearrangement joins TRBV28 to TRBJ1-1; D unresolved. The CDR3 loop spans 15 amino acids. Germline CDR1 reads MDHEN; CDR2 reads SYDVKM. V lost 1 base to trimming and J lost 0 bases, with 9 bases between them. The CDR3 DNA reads TGTGCCAGCAGTTTATACCCACAGATGAACACTGAAGCTTTCTTT. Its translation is CASSLYPQMNTEAFF.

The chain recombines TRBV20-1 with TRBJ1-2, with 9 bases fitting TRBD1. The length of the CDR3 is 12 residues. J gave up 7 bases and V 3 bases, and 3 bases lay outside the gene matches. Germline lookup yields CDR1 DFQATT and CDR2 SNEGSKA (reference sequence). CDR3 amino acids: CSASGDRAGYTF. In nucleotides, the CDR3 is TGCAGTGCTAGTGGGGACAGGGCTGGCTACACCTTC.

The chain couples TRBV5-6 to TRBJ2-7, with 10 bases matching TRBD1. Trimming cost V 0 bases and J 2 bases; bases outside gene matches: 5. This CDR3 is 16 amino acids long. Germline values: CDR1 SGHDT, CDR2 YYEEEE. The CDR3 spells CASSLEGQGLPYEQYV. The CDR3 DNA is TGTGCCAGCAGCTTGGAGGGACAGGGGTTACCCTACGAGCAGTACGTC.

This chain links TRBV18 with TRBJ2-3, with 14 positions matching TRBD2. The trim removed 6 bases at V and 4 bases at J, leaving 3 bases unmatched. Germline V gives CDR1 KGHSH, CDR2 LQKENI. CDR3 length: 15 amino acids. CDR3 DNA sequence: TGTGCCAGCTCGCCGGGACTAGCGGGAGCAGATACGCAGTATTTT. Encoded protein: CASSPGLAGADTQYF.

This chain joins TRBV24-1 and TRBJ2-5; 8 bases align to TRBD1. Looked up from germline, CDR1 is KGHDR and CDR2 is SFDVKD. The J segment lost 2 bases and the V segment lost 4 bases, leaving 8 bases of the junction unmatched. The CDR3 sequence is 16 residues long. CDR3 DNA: TGTGCCACCAGTGAATTCATTGGGACAGGACAAGAGACCCAGTACTTC. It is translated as CATSEFIGTGQETQYF.

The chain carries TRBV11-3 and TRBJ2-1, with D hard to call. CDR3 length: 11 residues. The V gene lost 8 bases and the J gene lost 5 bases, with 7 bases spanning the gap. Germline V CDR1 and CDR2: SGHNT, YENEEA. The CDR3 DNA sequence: TGTGCCAGCTCCAAAAACAATGAGCAGTTCTTC. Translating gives CASSKNNEQFF.

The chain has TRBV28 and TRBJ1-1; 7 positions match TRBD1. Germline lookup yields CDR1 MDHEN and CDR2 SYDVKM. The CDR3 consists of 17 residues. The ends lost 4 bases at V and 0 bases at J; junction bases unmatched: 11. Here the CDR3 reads CASSSRDSHYMNTEAFF. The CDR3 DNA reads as TGTGCCAGCAGTTCCCGGGACAGCCATTACATGAACACTGAAGCTTTCTTT.

The CDR3 sequence is CASRSGSKSTEAFF. For the CDR3, the DNA is TGTGCCAGCAGGTCAGGGTCAAAGAGCACTGAAGCTTTCTTT. The chain carries TRBV28 and TRBJ1-1; the D gene is possibly TRBD1 (5 bases). The CDR3 has 14 residues. Germline CDR1 reads MDHEN; CDR2 reads SYDVKM. The V gene lost 6 bases and the J gene lost 4 bases, with 15 bases spanning the gap.

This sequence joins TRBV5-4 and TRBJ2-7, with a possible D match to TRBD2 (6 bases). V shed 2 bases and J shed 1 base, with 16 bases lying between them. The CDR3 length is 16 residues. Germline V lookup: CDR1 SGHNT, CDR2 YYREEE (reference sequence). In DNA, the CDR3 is TGTGCCAGCAGCTTTGGAGGGCAGGCTGGGTCCTACGAGCAGTACTTC. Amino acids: CASSFGGQAGSYEQYF.

The chain's CDR3 is CASSLGEGDTIYF. DNA of the CDR3: TGTGCCAGCAGTTTAGGGGAGGGAGACACCATATATTTT. The chain recombines TRBV12-3 or TRBV12-4 with TRBJ1-3; no firm D call. The CDR3 sequence is 13 residues long. The V gene lost 1 base and the J gene lost 8 bases, with 9 bases spanning the gap.